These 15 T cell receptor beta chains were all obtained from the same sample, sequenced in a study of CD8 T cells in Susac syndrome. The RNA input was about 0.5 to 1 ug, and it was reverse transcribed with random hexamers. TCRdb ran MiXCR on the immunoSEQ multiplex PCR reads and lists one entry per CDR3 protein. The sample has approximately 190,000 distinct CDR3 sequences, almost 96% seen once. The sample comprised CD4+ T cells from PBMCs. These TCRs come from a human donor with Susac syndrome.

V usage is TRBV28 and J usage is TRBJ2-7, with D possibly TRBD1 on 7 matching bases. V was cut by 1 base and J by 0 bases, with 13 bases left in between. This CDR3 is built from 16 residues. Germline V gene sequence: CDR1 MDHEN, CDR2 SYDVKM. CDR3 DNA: TGTGCCAGCAGTTTATATCCAGGGGGGTTCTCCTACGAGCAGTACTTC. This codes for CASSLYPGGFSYEQYF.

DNA of the CDR3: TGTGCCAGCAGCTTAGTGTCCGGAAGCACAGATACGCAGTATTTT. This sequence encodes CASSLVSGSTDTQYF. The rearrangement uses TRBV11-2 and TRBJ2-3; unclear D gene. Germline V gene lookup returns CDR1 SGHAT and CDR2 FQNNGV. The CDR3 totals 15 residues. V lost 1 base to trimming and J lost 0 bases, with 8 bases between them.

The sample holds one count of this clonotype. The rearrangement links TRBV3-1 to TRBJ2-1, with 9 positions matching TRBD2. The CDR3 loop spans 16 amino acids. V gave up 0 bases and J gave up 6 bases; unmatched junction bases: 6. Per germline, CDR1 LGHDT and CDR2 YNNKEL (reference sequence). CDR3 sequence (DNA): TGTGCCAGCAGCCAAGATGTGGCTAGCGGGACCAATGAGCAGTTCTTC. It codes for CASSQDVASGTNEQFF.

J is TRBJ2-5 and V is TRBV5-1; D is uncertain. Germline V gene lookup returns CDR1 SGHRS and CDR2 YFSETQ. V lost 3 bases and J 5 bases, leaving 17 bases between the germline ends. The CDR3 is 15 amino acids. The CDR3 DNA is TGCGCCAGCAGCTCCCGTGCGGCGTCTAAGGAGACCCAGTACTTC. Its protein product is CASSSRAASKETQYF.

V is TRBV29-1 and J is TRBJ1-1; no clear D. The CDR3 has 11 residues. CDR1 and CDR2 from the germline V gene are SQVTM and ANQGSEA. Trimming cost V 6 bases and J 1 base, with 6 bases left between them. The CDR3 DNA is TGCAGCGTCTCAAAGAACACTGAAGCTTTCTTT. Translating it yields CSVSKNTEAFF.

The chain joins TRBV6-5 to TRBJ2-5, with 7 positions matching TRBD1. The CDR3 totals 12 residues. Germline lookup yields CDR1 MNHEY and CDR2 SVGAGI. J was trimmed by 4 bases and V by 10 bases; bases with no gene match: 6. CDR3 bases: TGTGCCACCACAGGGGCCGCAGAGACCCAGTACTTC. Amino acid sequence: CATTGAAETQYF.

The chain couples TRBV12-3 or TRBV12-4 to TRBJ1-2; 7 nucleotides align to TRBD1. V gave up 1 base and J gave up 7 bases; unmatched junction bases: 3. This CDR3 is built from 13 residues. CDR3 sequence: CASSLGGDSGYTF. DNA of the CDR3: TGTGCCAGCAGTTTAGGAGGGGACAGTGGCTACACCTTC.

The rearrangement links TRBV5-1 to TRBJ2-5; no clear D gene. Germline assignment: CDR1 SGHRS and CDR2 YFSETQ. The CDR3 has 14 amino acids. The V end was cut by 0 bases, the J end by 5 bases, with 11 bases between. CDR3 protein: CASSLEDGPETQYF. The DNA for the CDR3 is TGCGCCAGCAGCTTGGAAGATGGCCCGGAGACCCAGTACTTC.

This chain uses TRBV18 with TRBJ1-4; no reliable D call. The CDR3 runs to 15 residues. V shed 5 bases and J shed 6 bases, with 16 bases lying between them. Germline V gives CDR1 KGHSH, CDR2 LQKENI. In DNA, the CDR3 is TGTGCCAGCTCAGATCCGGGATCTCTCGATGAAAAACTGTTTTTT. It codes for CASSDPGSLDEKLFF.

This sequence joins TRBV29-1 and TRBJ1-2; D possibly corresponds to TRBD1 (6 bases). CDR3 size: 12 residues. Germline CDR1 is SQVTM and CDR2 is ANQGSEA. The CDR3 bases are TGCGGGGGGCAGGAGTCAAGCTATGGCTACACCTTC. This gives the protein CGGQESSYGYTF. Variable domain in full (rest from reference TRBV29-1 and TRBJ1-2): SAVISQKPSRDICQRGTSLTIQCQVDSQVTMMFWYRQQPGQSLTLIATANQGSEATYESGFVIDKFPISRPNLTFSTLTVSNMSPEDSSIYLCGGQESSYGYTFGSGTRLTVV.

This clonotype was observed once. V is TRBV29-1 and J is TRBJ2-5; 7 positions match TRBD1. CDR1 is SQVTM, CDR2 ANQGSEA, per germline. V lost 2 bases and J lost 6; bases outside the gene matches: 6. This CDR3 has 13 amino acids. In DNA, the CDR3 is TGCAGCGTTGAACAGTCAGGGGGAAAGACCCAGTACTTC. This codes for CSVEQSGGKTQYF.

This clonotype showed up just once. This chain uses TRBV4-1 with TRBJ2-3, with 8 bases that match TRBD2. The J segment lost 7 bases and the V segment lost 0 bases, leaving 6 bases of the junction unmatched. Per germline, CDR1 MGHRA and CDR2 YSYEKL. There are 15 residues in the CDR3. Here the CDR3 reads CASSQDRGGWNTQYF. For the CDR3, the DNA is TGCGCCAGCAGCCAAGATCGGGGGGGGTGGAATACGCAGTATTTT.

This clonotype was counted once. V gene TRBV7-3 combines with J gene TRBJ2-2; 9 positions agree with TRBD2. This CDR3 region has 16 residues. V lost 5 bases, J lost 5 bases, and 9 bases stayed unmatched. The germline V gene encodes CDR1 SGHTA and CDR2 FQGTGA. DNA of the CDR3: TGTGCCAGCAGCCCCTGGACTAGCGTGGGGACCGGGGAGCTGTTTTTT. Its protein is CASSPWTSVGTGELFF.

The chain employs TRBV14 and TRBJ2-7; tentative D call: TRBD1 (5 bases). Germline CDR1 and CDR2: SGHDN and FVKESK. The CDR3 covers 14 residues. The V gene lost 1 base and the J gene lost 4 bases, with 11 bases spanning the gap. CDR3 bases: TGTGCCAGCAGCCAAGGTGCAGGGCGGTACGAGCAGTACTTC. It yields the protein CASSQGAGRYEQYF. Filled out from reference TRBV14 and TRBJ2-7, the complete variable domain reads EAGVTQFPSHSVIEKGQTVTLRCDPISGHDNLYWYRRVMGKEIKFLLHFVKESKQDESGMPNNRFLAERTGGTYSTLKVQPAELEDSGVYFCASSQGAGRYEQYFGPGTRLTVT.

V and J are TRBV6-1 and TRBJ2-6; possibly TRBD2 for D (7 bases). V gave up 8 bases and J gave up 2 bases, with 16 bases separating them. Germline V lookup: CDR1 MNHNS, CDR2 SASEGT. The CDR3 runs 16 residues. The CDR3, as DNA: TGTGCCAGCCACCTCCGGGGGGCGCCTGGGGCCAACGTCCTGACTTTC. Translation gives CASHLRGAPGANVLTF.